The rows below give T cell receptor beta chains drawn from one sample of a study of cytomegalovirus exposure and HLA in healthy donors. Generated by immunoSEQ multiplex PCR, the TCRdb table keeps only in-frame clones and is missing some. The table has 160,000 or so clones, 86% seen once; the top ten hold over 1.5%. Sequencing was carried out using PBMCs. These receptors came from a woman under 30 in good health and CMV-seronegative. Each CDR3 is given with its conserved first and last residue. D genes are given only for firm matches. Size tells how often a clone was seen (once, few, many) or the class of an expanded clone, and some rows leave it out.

v_gene	d_gene	abundance	j_gene	CDR3nt	CDR3aa
TRBV19	TRBD1	NA	TRBJ1-5	TGTGCCAGTTCCGTCGACAGGGTAGACAATCAGCCCCAGCATTTT	CASSVDRVDNQPQHF
TRBV7-3	TRBD2	NA	TRBJ2-7	TGTGCCAGCAGCTTAACGGTTTCGGGGGAGGGGGAGCAGTACTTC	CASSLTVSGEGEQYF
TRBV6-9	NA	once	TRBJ2-6	TGTGCCAGCAGTTATCGGAAATCAATAGATAGGGGACAACGACGAGTAAGGGCCAACGTCCTGACTTTC	CASSYRKSIDRGQRRVRANVLTF
TRBV4-2	TRBD2	NA	TRBJ2-3	TGTGCCAGCAGCCAAGGGACTAGCGGGGGGGGCACAGATACGCAGTATTTT	CASSQGTSGGGTDTQYF
TRBV27	TRBD1	NA	TRBJ1-2	TGTGCCAGCAGTTTATTGGGACAGGGGGCGCAGTATGGCTACACCTTC	CASSLLGQGAQYGYTF
TRBV5-5	NA	NA	TRBJ2-1	TGTGCCAGCAGCTTGAAGGGGTCCATTATTGATGAGCAGTTCTTC	CASSLKGSIIDEQFF
TRBV27	TRBD2	NA	TRBJ2-7	TGTGCCAGCAGCACGCTGGGGGGGGACGAGCAGTACTTC	CASSTLGGDEQYF
TRBV19	TRBD1	NA	TRBJ2-7	TGTGCCAGTAGTACACGGACAGGGGGGAACTACGAGCAGTACTTC	CASSTRTGGNYEQYF
TRBV4-1	NA	few	TRBJ1-5	TGCGCCAGCAGCCACGGTACCCCTTCTCAGCCCCAGCATTTT	CASSHGTPSQPQHF
TRBV5-4	NA	NA	TRBJ1-5	TGTGCCAGCAGCTTACGGGGTGGCAATCAGCCCCAGCATTTT	CASSLRGGNQPQHF
TRBV2	TRBD2	NA	TRBJ2-7	TGTGCCAGCAGCGGGCCAAGCGGGGCCCCCTACGAGCAGTACTTC	CASSGPSGAPYEQYF
TRBV6-1	TRBD1	few	TRBJ1-5	TGTGCCAGCAGTGAAAGGACAGGGGGTCAGCCCCAGCATTTT	CASSERTGGQPQHF
TRBV5-1	NA	once	TRBJ1-1	TGCGCCAGCAGCCTCTTTCCGGACAGAATGAACACTGAAGCTTTCTTT	CASSLFPDRMNTEAFF